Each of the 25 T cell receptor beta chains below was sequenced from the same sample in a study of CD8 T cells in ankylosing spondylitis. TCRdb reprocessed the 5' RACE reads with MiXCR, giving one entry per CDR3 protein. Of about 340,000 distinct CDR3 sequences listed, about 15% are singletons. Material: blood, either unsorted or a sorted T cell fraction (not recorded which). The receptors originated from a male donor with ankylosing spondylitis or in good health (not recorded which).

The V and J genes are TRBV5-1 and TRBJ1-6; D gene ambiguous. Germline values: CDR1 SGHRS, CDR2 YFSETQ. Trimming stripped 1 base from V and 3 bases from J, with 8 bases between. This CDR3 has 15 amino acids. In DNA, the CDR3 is TGCGCCAGCAGCTTGAATGGAAACTATAATTCACCCCTCCACTTT. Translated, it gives CASSLNGNYNSPLHF.

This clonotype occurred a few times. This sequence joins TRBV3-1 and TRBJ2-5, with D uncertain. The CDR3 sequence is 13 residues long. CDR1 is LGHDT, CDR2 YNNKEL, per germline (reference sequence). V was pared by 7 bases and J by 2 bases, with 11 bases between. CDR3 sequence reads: CASTPRRQETQYF. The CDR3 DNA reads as TGTGCCAGCACTCCGCGGCGGCAAGAGACCCAGTACTTC.

Here the CDR3 reads CASSLITEKLFF. The DNA of the CDR3 is TGTGCCAGCAGTTTAATCACTGAAAAACTGTTTTTT. The chain uses TRBV6-1 and TRBJ1-4; D unclear. CDR3 length equals 12 residues. V was trimmed by 5 bases and J by 7 bases, leaving 8 bases between them. Germline V gene sequence: CDR1 MNHNS, CDR2 SASEGT.

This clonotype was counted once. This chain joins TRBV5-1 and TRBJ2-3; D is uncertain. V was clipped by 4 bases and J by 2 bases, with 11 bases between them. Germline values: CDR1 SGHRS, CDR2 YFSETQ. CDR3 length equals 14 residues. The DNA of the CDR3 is TGCGCCAGCAGCCTCACGGATCTCACAGATACGCAGTATTTT. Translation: CASSLTDLTDTQYF.

This CDR3 reads CSARAHSTDTQYF. The CDR3 DNA is TGCAGCGCCCGGGCCCATAGCACAGATACGCAGTATTTT. The chain is built from TRBV29-1 and TRBJ2-3, with D uncertain. Germline V lookup: CDR1 SQVTM, CDR2 ANQGSEA. Trimming pared 7 bases from V and 0 bases from J, leaving 11 bases between. This CDR3 spans 13 amino acids.

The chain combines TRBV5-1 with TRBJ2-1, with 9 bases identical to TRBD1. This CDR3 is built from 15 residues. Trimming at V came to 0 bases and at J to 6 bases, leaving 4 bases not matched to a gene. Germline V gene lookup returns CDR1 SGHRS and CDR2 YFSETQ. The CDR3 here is CASSLEGTGSNEQFF. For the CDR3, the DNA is TGCGCCAGCAGCTTGGAGGGGACAGGGTCCAATGAGCAGTTCTTC.

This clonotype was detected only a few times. The CDR3 reads CASSLMGVKNIQYF. The CDR3 DNA reads TGTGCCAGCAGTTTAATGGGGGTCAAAAACATTCAGTACTTC. The rearrangement uses TRBV12-3 or TRBV12-4 and TRBJ2-4; perhaps D is TRBD1 or TRBD2 (5 bases each). The CDR3 covers 14 residues. Trimming pared 2 bases from V and 3 bases from J, leaving 8 bases between.

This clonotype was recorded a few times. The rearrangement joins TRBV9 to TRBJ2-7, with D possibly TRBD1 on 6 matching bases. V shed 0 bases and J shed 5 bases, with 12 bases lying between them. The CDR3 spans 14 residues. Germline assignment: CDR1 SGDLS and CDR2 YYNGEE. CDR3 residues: CASSVATGTHEQYF. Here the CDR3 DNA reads TGTGCCAGCAGCGTAGCTACAGGGACCCACGAGCAGTACTTC.

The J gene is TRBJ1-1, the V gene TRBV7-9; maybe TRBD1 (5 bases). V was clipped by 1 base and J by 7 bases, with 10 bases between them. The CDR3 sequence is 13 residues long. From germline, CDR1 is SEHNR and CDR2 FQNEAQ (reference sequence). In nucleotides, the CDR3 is TGTGCCAGCAGCTTAGGGGGCCTGGGTGAAGCTTTCTTT. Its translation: CASSLGGLGEAFF.

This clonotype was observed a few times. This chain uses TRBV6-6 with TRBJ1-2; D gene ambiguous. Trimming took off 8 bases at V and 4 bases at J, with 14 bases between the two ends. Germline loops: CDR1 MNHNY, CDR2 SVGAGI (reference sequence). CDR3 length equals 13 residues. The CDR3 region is CASSEGRSYGYTF. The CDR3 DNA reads TGTGCCAGCTCAGAGGGTCGGAGCTATGGCTACACCTTC.

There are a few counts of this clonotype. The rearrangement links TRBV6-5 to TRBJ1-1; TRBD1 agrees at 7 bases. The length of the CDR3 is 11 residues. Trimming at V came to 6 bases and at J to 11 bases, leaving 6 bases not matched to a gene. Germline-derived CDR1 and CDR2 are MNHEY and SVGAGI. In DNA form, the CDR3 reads TGTGCCAGCAGAAGACAGGGTGACGCTTTCTTT. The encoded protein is CASRRQGDAFF.

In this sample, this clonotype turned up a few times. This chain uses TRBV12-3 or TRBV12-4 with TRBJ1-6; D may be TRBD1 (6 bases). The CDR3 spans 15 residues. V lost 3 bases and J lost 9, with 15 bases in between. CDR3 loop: CASSFRGAEGSPLHF. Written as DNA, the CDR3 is TGTGCCAGCAGTTTTCGGGGGGCTGAAGGTTCACCCCTCCACTTT.

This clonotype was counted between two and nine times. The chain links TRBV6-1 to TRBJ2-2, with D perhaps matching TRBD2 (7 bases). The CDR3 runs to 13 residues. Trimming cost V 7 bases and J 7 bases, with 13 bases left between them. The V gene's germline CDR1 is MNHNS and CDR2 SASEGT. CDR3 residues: CASTAGAGGELFF. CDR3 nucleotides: TGTGCCAGCACGGCGGGGGCGGGCGGGGAGCTGTTTTTT.

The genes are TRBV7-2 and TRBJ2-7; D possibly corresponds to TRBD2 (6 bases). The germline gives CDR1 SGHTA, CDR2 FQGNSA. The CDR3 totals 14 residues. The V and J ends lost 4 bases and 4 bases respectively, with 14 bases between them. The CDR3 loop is CASSWTLGGYEQYF. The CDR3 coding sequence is TGTGCCAGCAGCTGGACCCTAGGAGGGTACGAGCAGTACTTC.

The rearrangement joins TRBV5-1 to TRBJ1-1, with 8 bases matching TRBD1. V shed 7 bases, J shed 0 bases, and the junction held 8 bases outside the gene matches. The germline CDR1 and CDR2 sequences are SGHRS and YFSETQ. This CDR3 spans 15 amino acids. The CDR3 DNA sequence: TGCGCCAGCGGTATACAGGGGGGGATGAACACTGAAGCTTTCTTT. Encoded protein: CASGIQGGMNTEAFF.

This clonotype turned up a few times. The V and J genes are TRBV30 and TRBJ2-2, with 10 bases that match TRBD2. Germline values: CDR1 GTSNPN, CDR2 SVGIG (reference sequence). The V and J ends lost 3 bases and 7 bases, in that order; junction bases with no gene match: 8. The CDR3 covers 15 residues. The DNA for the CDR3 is TGTGCCTGGAGCCCAGCGGGAGGGCCAATCGGGGAGCTGTTTTTT. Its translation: CAWSPAGGPIGELFF.

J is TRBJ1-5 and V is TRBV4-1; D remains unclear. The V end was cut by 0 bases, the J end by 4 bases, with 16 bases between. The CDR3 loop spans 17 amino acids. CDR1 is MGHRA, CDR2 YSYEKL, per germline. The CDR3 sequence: CASSQEGGVVGNQPQHF. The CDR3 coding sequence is TGCGCCAGCAGCCAAGAGGGAGGAGTAGTTGGGAATCAGCCCCAGCATTTT.

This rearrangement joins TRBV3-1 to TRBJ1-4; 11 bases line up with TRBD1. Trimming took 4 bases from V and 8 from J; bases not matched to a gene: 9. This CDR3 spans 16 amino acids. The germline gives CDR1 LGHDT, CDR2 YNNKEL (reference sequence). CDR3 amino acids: CASSLGDRGSKEKLFF. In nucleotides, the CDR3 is TGTGCCAGCAGCCTGGGGGACAGGGGGTCCAAGGAAAAACTGTTTTTT.

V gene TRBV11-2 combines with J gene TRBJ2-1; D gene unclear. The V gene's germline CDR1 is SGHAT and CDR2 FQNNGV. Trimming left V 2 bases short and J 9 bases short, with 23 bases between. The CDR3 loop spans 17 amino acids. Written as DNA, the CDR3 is TGTGCCAGCAGCTTACGGTTTGGGGAAACCCGGGCCCTTGAGCAGTTCTTC. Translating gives CASSLRFGETRALEQFF.

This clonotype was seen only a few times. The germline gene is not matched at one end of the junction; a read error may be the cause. The CDR3 protein is CSARPPGRGNNGELFF. The CDR3 region has the DNA TGCAGTGCTAGACCTCCGGGGAGGGGGAACAACGGGGAGCTGTTTTTT. The chain couples TRBV20-1 to TRBJ2-2, with D tentatively TRBD2 (7 bases). Germline loops: CDR1 DFQATT, CDR2 SNEGSKA (reference sequence). The CDR3 covers 16 residues.

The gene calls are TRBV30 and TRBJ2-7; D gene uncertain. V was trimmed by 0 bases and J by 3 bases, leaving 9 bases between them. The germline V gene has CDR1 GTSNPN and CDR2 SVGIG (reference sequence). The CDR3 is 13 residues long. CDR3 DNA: TGTGCCTGGAGTGTATCGGGCGACTACGAGCAGTACTTC. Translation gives CAWSVSGDYEQYF.

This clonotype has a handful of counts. Written as DNA, the CDR3 is TGTGCCAGCAGCGTAGCCGGGAGTAGCGGGTCAAGCACAGATACGCAGTATTTT. It codes for CASSVAGSSGSSTDTQYF. This chain joins TRBV9 and TRBJ2-3, with 7 bases that match TRBD2. The germline CDR1 and CDR2 sequences are SGDLS and YYNGEE. The V segment lost 0 bases and the J segment 0 bases; nucleotides outside the gene matches: 10. The CDR3 has 18 residues. Using reference TRBV9 and TRBJ2-3 for the parts outside the CDR3, the full variable domain is DSGVTQTPKHLITATGQRVTLRCSPRSGDLSVYWYQQSLDQGLQFLIQYYNGEERAKGNILERFSAQQFPDLHSELNLSSLELGDSALYFCASSVAGSSGSSTDTQYFGPGTRLTVL.

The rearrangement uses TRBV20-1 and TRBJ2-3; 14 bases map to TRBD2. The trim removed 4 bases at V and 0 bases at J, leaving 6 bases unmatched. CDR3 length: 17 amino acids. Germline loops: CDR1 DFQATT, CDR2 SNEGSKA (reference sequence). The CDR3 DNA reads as TGCAGTGCTACCAGACTAGCGGGGGGGACTAGCACAGATACGCAGTATTTT. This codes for CSATRLAGGTSTDTQYF.

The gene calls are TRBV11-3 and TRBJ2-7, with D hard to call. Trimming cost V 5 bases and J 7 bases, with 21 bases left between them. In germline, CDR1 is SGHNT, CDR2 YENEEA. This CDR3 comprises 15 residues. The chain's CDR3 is CASSHRVSLSREQYF. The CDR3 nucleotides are TGTGCCAGCAGCCACAGAGTAAGTTTGTCGCGGGAGCAGTACTTC. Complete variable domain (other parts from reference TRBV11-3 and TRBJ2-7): EAGVVQSPRYKIIEKKQPVAFWCNPISGHNTLYWYLQNLGQGPELLIRYENEEAVDDSQLPKDRFSAERLKGVDSTLKIQPAELGDSAVYLCASSHRVSLSREQYFGPGTRLTVT.

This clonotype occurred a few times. CDR3 sequence: CASSQDYAGGREQYF. Written as DNA, the CDR3 is TGTGCCAGCAGCCAAGATTACGCGGGGGGACGGGAGCAGTACTTC. This chain uses TRBV3-1 with TRBJ2-7; 8 positions match TRBD2. Germline CDR1 is LGHDT and CDR2 is YNNKEL (reference sequence). V was clipped by 0 bases and J by 7 bases; unmatched bases: 8. This CDR3 is 15 amino acids long.